This TCR beta chain was obtained from a study of spatial heterogeneity in lung cancer. TCRdb ran MiXCR on the 5' RACE reads and lists one entry per CDR3 protein. The sample carries tens of thousands of distinct CDR3 sequences, less than 9% recorded once. The CDR3 has 12 amino acids. From germline, CDR1 is MGHRA and CDR2 YSYEKL. The V end was cut by 3 bases, the J end by 6 bases, with 6 bases between. Noted time point: sample taken at primary tumor resection. Whole RNA was taken from tumor, nontumor lung or frozen PBMC; it was then sequenced unsorted. The chain couples TRBV4-1 to TRBJ2-1; D is undetermined. The sequencing here drew on PBMCs, taken at surgery. The TCR sequence derives from a female donor with early-stage non-small cell lung cancer. For the CDR3, the DNA is TGCGCCAGCAGCCATATTCTCAATGAGCAGTTCTTC. This codes for CASSHILNEQFF.